This T cell receptor beta chain was sequenced during a study of cytomegalovirus exposure and HLA in healthy donors. CDR1 and CDR2 (germline): SGHRS, YFSETQ. V was pared by 0 bases and J by 4 bases, with 8 bases between. The CDR3 loop spans 14 amino acids. This table comes from immunoSEQ multiplex PCR, and its TCRdb copy is limited to in-frame clones, with some not included. The sample has 160,000 or so clones; 85% to 90% are singletons. This chain joins TRBV5-1 and TRBJ2-1, with a weak D call TRBD1 (5 bases). Source material: PBMCs. The source of this sequence is a woman in her twenties or thirties in good health and CMV-seronegative. CDR3 protein: CASSLAQGYNEQFF. As DNA, the CDR3 is TGCGCCAGCAGCTTGGCGCAGGGTTACAATGAGCAGTTCTTC.